One sample yielded the 32 T cell receptor beta chains listed below, sequenced in a study of shared clonotypes between healthy human individuals. Profiling relied on immunoSEQ multiplex PCR, and the TCRdb table lists in-frame clones only, not all of them. The repertoire holds 2 million to 2.5 million clones, around 92% seen once, with around 0.38% in the top ten. The sample comprised naive CD4+ T cells from PBMCs. Subset: CD45RA+ positively selected. The receptors derive from a man between 18 and 35 years old in good health. Some clones in this sample may be carry-over from other donors' samples.

The J gene is TRBJ2-3, the V gene TRBV5-4; D is unresolved. Deletions cut 0 bases from V and 0 bases from J, with 11 bases between. The CDR3 has 16 residues. The germline gives CDR1 SGHNT, CDR2 YYREEE (reference sequence). CDR3 sequence: CASSLGQLSSTDTQYF. CDR3 sequence (DNA): TGTGCCAGCAGCTTGGGGCAACTTTCTAGCACAGATACGCAGTATTTT.

This chain links TRBV10-3 with TRBJ1-2; D possibly corresponds to TRBD1 (6 bases). There are 14 residues in the CDR3. Germline V gene lookup returns CDR1 ENHRY and CDR2 SYGVKD. With 6 bases removed from V and 3 bases from J, the gap between germline ends came to 14 bases. CDR3 sequence (DNA): TGTGCCATCAGCGCCGATGGGACATACTATGGCTACACCTTC. Its translation: CAISADGTYYGYTF.

The V call is TRBV29-1, the J call TRBJ1-1; tentative D call: TRBD1 (5 bases). Between the trimmed V and J ends, which lost 6 bases and 4 bases, there was a span of 15 bases. The germline CDR1 and CDR2 sequences are SQVTM and ANQGSEA. The CDR3 extends over 13 amino acids. CDR3 residues: CSVPRPGFTEAFF. The CDR3 nucleotides read TGCAGCGTGCCACGGCCAGGGTTCACTGAAGCTTTCTTT.

The chain couples TRBV5-4 to TRBJ2-1; 10 bases map to TRBD2. V was clipped by 2 bases and J by 4 bases; unmatched bases: 9. CDR3 size: 17 residues. In germline, CDR1 is SGHNT, CDR2 YYREEE (reference sequence). CDR3 region: CASSFPVAGGRYNEQFF. CDR3 coding DNA: TGTGCCAGCAGCTTTCCCGTAGCGGGAGGAAGGTACAATGAGCAGTTCTTC.

This chain uses TRBV7-8 with TRBJ2-7, with TRBD1 identical over 9 bases. Germline CDR1 is SGHVS and CDR2 is FQNEAQ. The CDR3 length is 15 residues. With 8 bases clipped from V and 2 bases from J, the junction kept 10 bases outside the gene matches. The CDR3 spells CASLLGGQGPYEQYF. The CDR3, as DNA: TGTGCCAGCCTACTCGGGGGACAGGGCCCCTACGAGCAGTACTTC. The full variable domain, in which reference TRBV7-8 and TRBJ2-7 provide the parts outside the CDR3, is GAGVSQSPRYKVAKRGQDVALRCDPISGHVSLFWYQQALGQGPEFLTYFQNEAQLDKSGLPSDRFFAERPEGSVSTLKIQRTQQEDSAVYLCASLLGGQGPYEQYFGPGTRLTVT.

This clone was seen a single time. The rearrangement joins TRBV5-6 to TRBJ1-3; 9 bases fit TRBD1. The CDR3 has 16 residues. The ends lost 2 bases at V and 1 base at J; junction bases unmatched: 4. Per germline, CDR1 SGHDT and CDR2 YYEEEE. The CDR3 nucleotides read TGTGCCAGCAGCTTCTTGGGACAGGGTTCTGGAAACACCATATATTTT. Residues: CASSFLGQGSGNTIYF.

This chain connects TRBV28 to TRBJ2-4, with TRBD1 matching 7 bases. The CDR3 covers 15 residues. Germline CDR1 reads MDHEN; CDR2 reads SYDVKM. Trimming cost V 6 bases and J 0 bases; bases outside gene matches: 5. CDR3 bases: TGTGCCAGCAGCACTACAGGGGCAGCCAAAAACATTCAGTACTTC. This codes for CASSTTGAAKNIQYF. Full variable domain (missing parts from reference TRBV28 and TRBJ2-4): DVKVTQSSRYLVKRTGEKVFLECVQDMDHENMFWYRQDPGLGLRLIYFSYDVKMKEKGDIPEGYSVSREKKERFSLILESASTNQTSMYLCASSTTGAAKNIQYFGAGTRLSVL.

This clone was seen just once. This sequence joins TRBV9 and TRBJ2-2; perhaps D is TRBD1 or TRBD2 (5 bases each). Germline CDR1 SGDLS, CDR2 YYNGEE. This CDR3 region has 15 residues. Between the trimmed V and J ends, which lost 6 bases and 5 bases, there was a span of 17 bases. The CDR3 DNA is TGTGCCAGCAAATTCCGGGACCGAGGGACCGGGGAGCTGTTTTTT. It specifies CASKFRDRGTGELFF. Drawing the rest from reference TRBV9 and TRBJ2-2, the complete variable domain is DSGVTQTPKHLITATGQRVTLRCSPRSGDLSVYWYQQSLDQGLQFLIQYYNGEERAKGNILERFSAQQFPDLHSELNLSSLELGDSALYFCASKFRDRGTGELFFGEGSRLTVL.

The chain is built from TRBV7-9 and TRBJ2-3; 7 nucleotides agree with TRBD2. CDR1 and CDR2 (germline): SEHNR, FQNEAQ (reference sequence). CDR3 length: 17 residues. Losses at the gene ends were 4 bases for V and 7 bases for J; bases not matched to a gene: 17. CDR3 loop: CASSSGGSWSVYHTQYF. CDR3 sequence (DNA): TGTGCCAGCAGCTCCGGCGGGAGCTGGTCTGTATATCATACGCAGTATTTT.

The V call is TRBV19, the J call TRBJ2-3; the match to TRBD1 covers 11 bases. Looked up from germline, CDR1 is LNHDA and CDR2 is SQIVND (reference sequence). This CDR3 is built from 15 residues. The V gene end was trimmed by 6 bases and the J gene end by 1 base; junction bases not matched to a gene: 3. CDR3 amino acids: CASRDRGRGTDTQYF. CDR3 coding DNA: TGTGCCAGTAGGGACAGGGGGCGAGGCACAGATACGCAGTATTTT.

This clone was observed once. This chain connects TRBV5-1 to TRBJ2-3; D gene uncertain. Trimming shortened V by 1 base and J by 4 bases, and 10 bases separated the two germline ends. Germline values: CDR1 SGHRS, CDR2 YFSETQ. The CDR3 sequence is 14 residues long. The CDR3 DNA reads TGCGCCAGCAGCTTGCGGTCTCCACCAGATACGCAGTATTTT. This gives the protein CASSLRSPPDTQYF. Complete variable domain (other parts from reference TRBV5-1 and TRBJ2-3): KAGVTQTPRYLIKTRGQQVTLSCSPISGHRSVSWYQQTPGQGLQFLFEYFSETQRNKGNFPGRFSGRQFSNSRSEMNVSTLELGDSALYLCASSLRSPPDTQYFGPGTRLTVL.

This chain uses TRBV5-1 with TRBJ2-5; either TRBD1 or TRBD2 may supply D (5 bases each). Trimming took 0 bases from V and 5 from J, leaving 11 bases between them. The CDR3 consists of 14 residues. Germline V gene sequence: CDR1 SGHRS, CDR2 YFSETQ. CDR3 sequence: CASSLARGTETQYF. CDR3 coding DNA: TGCGCCAGCAGCTTGGCTCGGGGCACGGAGACCCAGTACTTC.

Turning to this clone: This specimen includes other DNA sequences encoding the same CDR3. V gene TRBV6-5 combines with J gene TRBJ1-2; D gene uncertain. The CDR3 has 12 residues. Germline CDR1 reads MNHEY; CDR2 reads SVGAGI. V was shortened by 0 bases and J by 7 bases, with 6 bases between the two germline ends. Here the CDR3 DNA reads TGTGCCAGCAGTTACTCAGGGATTGGCTACACCTTC. The encoded protein is CASSYSGIGYTF.

The J gene is TRBJ2-5, the V gene TRBV30, with D tentatively TRBD2 (5 bases). The CDR3 has 16 amino acids. V was cut by 0 bases and J by 0 bases, with 14 bases left in between. Germline CDR1 reads GTSNPN; CDR2 reads SVGIG (reference sequence). The CDR3 coding sequence is TGTGCCTGGAGTGTCGACGGGGTTCGGGACCAAGAGACCCAGTACTTC. Protein sequence: CAWSVDGVRDQETQYF.

V usage is TRBV14 and J usage is TRBJ2-3; D ambiguous. Germline V CDR1 and CDR2: SGHDN, FVKESK. The CDR3 spans 14 residues. Between the trimmed V and J ends, which lost 4 bases and 3 bases, there was a span of 11 bases. The CDR3 loop is CASSPTERTDTQYF. The DNA of the CDR3 is TGTGCCAGCAGCCCGACGGAGAGAACAGATACGCAGTATTTT.

V and J are TRBV11-2 and TRBJ2-7; D unclear. In germline, CDR1 is SGHAT, CDR2 FQNNGV. V was trimmed by 4 bases and J by 4 bases, leaving 20 bases between them. The CDR3 has 16 residues. The CDR3 reads CASSWTSPDPSYEQYF. The CDR3 DNA follows: TGTGCCAGCAGCTGGACCTCCCCCGATCCCAGTTACGAGCAGTACTTC.

The V gene is TRBV15, the J gene TRBJ1-1; D not certain. This CDR3 is 14 amino acids long. V was clipped by 5 bases and J by 4 bases, with 14 bases between them. The germline gives CDR1 LNHNV, CDR2 YYDKDF (reference sequence). Written as DNA, the CDR3 is TGTGCCACCAGCGTTGGTGGGGTGAGCACTGAAGCTTTCTTT. Its protein product is CATSVGGVSTEAFF.

CDR3 amino acids: CASSLGSGVGETQYF. CDR3 bases: TGTGCCAGCAGCTTAGGATCAGGGGTGGGGGAGACCCAGTACTTC. The V call is TRBV11-2, the J call TRBJ2-5; tentatively, D is TRBD1 (6 bases). The CDR3 covers 15 residues. The germline gives CDR1 SGHAT, CDR2 FQNNGV. V was trimmed by 1 base and J by 5 bases, leaving 14 bases between them.

This clone was seen only once. The gene calls are TRBV30 and TRBJ1-5, with D possibly matching TRBD1 (5 bases). Germline loops: CDR1 GTSNPN, CDR2 SVGIG (reference sequence). This CDR3 has 15 amino acids. Trimming took off 2 bases at V and 0 bases at J, with 11 bases between the two ends. The CDR3 loop is CAWSQGSYSNQPQHF. The CDR3 DNA follows: TGTGCCTGGAGTCAGGGAAGTTATAGCAATCAGCCCCAGCATTTT.

The chain uses TRBV5-1 and TRBJ1-4; no clear D gene. The germline V and J ends were trimmed by 4 bases and 7 bases, with 14 bases remaining between them. Germline loops: CDR1 SGHRS, CDR2 YFSETQ. The CDR3 covers 14 residues. CDR3 sequence (DNA): TGCGCCAGCAGCGATGGCCGAAGCAGTGAAAAACTGTTTTTT. It codes for CASSDGRSSEKLFF.

This chain uses TRBV19 with TRBJ2-3, with D unclear. V was trimmed by 8 bases and J by 1 base, leaving 16 bases between them. CDR1 is LNHDA and CDR2 is SQIVND in the germline V gene (reference sequence). The CDR3 has 15 residues. CDR3 sequence reads: CASAPGSSGTDTQYF. The CDR3 nucleotides read TGTGCCAGTGCCCCCGGTTCTTCTGGCACAGATACGCAGTATTTT.

This clone was seen a few times. The gene calls are TRBV30 and TRBJ1-5; D unclear. Germline CDR1 GTSNPN, CDR2 SVGIG (reference sequence). V gave up 0 bases and J gave up 1 base, with 7 bases separating them. The CDR3 has 14 residues. The CDR3 region is CAWSVRPSNQPQHF. The CDR3 DNA sequence: TGTGCCTGGAGTGTACGCCCGAGCAATCAGCCCCAGCATTTT.

V and J are TRBV6-1 and TRBJ1-3; D is undetermined. V gave up 4 bases and J gave up 0 bases, with 13 bases separating them. The V gene's germline CDR1 is MNHNS and CDR2 SASEGT. The CDR3 sequence is 16 residues long. The chain's CDR3 is CASSAQQIHSGNTIYF. The CDR3 DNA follows: TGTGCCAGCAGTGCCCAACAGATTCACTCTGGAAACACCATATATTTT.

About this clone itself: The same CDR3 arises from other DNA sequences in this sample as well. The rearrangement links TRBV6-6 to TRBJ1-1, with a tentative D call TRBD1 (5 bases). The CDR3 extends over 14 amino acids. Trimming left V 5 bases short and J 4 bases short, with 14 bases between. The germline gives CDR1 MNHNY, CDR2 SVGAGI (reference sequence). The CDR3 is CASSRQGVGTEAFF. Here the CDR3 DNA reads TGTGCCAGCAGTAGGCAGGGTGTCGGCACTGAAGCTTTCTTT.

This clone was seen a single time. The chain employs TRBV18 and TRBJ2-3; 7 bases are a match to TRBD2. The CDR3 extends over 16 amino acids. The V and J ends lost 0 bases and 4 bases, in that order; junction bases with no gene match: 7. The germline CDR1 and CDR2 sequences are KGHSH and LQKENI. In nucleotides, the CDR3 is TGTGCCAGCTCACCACCGTCTTCCCGGGGGGCAGATACGCAGTATTTT. Its translation is CASSPPSSRGADTQYF. The full variable domain, with the rest looked up from reference TRBV18 and TRBJ2-3, is NAGVMQNPRHLVRRRGQEARLRCSPMKGHSHVYWYRQLPEEGLKFMVYLQKENIIDESGMPKERFSAEFPKEGPSILRIQQVVRGDSAAYFCASSPPSSRGADTQYFGPGTRLTVL.

This clone was seen just once. This chain joins TRBV6-5 and TRBJ2-3; D remains ambiguous. Germline-derived CDR1 and CDR2 are MNHEY and SVGAGI. This CDR3 is built from 14 residues. Deletions cut 2 bases from V and 0 bases from J, with 6 bases between. CDR3 DNA: TGTGCCAGCAGTTACGGGTTTAGCACAGATACGCAGTATTTT. Translating gives CASSYGFSTDTQYF.

This clone was observed a handful of times. CDR3 DNA sequence: TGTGCCAGCAGTTCGAAACTAGCGAGACCTTACGAGCAGTACTTC. This translates into CASSSKLARPYEQYF. This rearrangement joins TRBV27 to TRBJ2-7; 7 bases match TRBD2. Germline V CDR1 and CDR2: MNHEY, SMNVEV (reference sequence). CDR3 length: 15 amino acids. Trimming removed 4 bases from V and 4 bases from J; junction bases left unmatched: 10.

This clone showed up just once. The rearrangement links TRBV5-6 to TRBJ2-7; D possibly corresponds to TRBD2 (5 bases). Germline V gene lookup returns CDR1 SGHDT and CDR2 YYEEEE. The CDR3 contains 13 residues. Trimming stripped 2 bases from V and 2 bases from J, with 8 bases between. CDR3: CASSFGETYEQYF. The DNA for the CDR3 is TGTGCCAGCAGCTTTGGGGAGACCTACGAGCAGTACTTC.

CDR3 bases: TGTGCCAGCTCACTGACAGGGACAGCCCAAATGGGGAAATACTACGAGCAGTACTTC. Translating it yields CASSLTGTAQMGKYYEQYF. The J gene is TRBJ2-7, the V gene TRBV18; 7 bases align to TRBD1. The CDR3 length is 19 residues. Trimming took 4 bases from V and 3 from J; bases not matched to a gene: 21. Germline values: CDR1 KGHSH, CDR2 LQKENI.

Comments on this clone: One end of the junction varies from germline; a read error may be responsible. This chain joins TRBV5-8 and TRBJ2-7; D ambiguous. The CDR3 contains 15 residues. Germline V lookup: CDR1 SGHTS, CDR2 YDEGEE. The CDR3 sequence: CASSLGAGLSSEQYF. The CDR3 nucleotides read TGTGCCAGCAGCTTGGGGGCAGGATTATCCTCCGAGCAGTACTTC.

This clone was recorded a few times. This chain joins TRBV6-4 and TRBJ1-1, with D maybe TRBD1 (6 bases). V was cut by 8 bases and J by 11 bases, with 12 bases left in between. The CDR3 is 10 amino acids. Germline CDR1 is MRHNA and CDR2 is SNTAGT. CDR3 in amino acids: CASWGRRAFF. CDR3 in DNA: TGTGCCAGCTGGGGGCGTAGGGCTTTCTTT.

V usage is TRBV18 and J usage is TRBJ2-7; 8 nucleotides align to TRBD1. The CDR3 spans 15 residues. The germline V gene has CDR1 KGHSH and CDR2 LQKENI. J lost 0 bases, V lost 4 bases, and 5 bases had no gene match. The CDR3 sequence is CASSLGTGDSYEQYF. Written as DNA, the CDR3 is TGTGCCAGCTCACTCGGGACAGGAGACTCCTACGAGCAGTACTTC.